This TCR beta chain came from a study of T cells in Graves' hyperthyroidism and ophthalmopathy. RNA transcripts provided the source from which TCR beta CDR3 regions were amplified. HTBI primers were the set used in a first-round RT-PCR of the TCR CDR3. Each CDR3 protein gets one entry after TCRdb re-called the multiplex PCR reads with MiXCR. The sample shows a few hundred thousand distinct CDR3 sequences, around 16% of them seen only once. This clonotype appeared a few times. The source of this sequence is a woman in her 30s with Graves' ophthalmopathy. The material sequenced was blood.

CDR3 residues: CASSRRQGDNEQFF. In nucleotides, the CDR3 is TGTGCCAGCAGCCGGCGCCAGGGGGACAATGAGCAGTTCTTC. The chain uses TRBV11-1 and TRBJ2-1; TRBD1 agrees at 7 bases. Germline V CDR1 and CDR2: SGHAT, FQDESV (reference sequence). Trimming cost V 5 bases and J 5 bases; bases outside gene matches: 6. The CDR3 length is 14 residues. The full variable domain, in which reference TRBV11-1 and TRBJ2-1 provide the parts outside the CDR3, is EAEVAQSPRYKITEKSQAVAFWCDPISGHATLYWYRQILGQGPELLVQFQDESVVDDSQLPKDRFSAERLKGVDSTLKIQPAELGDSAMYLCASSRRQGDNEQFFGPGTRLTVL.